These 14 T cell receptor beta chains were sequenced from one sample in a study of Tregs in tolerant kidney transplant recipients. Recipients received nonmyeloablative bone marrow transplants from related graft donors, with transient mixed chimerism. This table comes from immunoSEQ multiplex PCR, and its TCRdb copy is limited to in-frame clones, with some not included. The data contain about 64,000 clones, around 87% of them singletons. This specimen consisted of CD4+ T cells from blood (PBMCs), obtained 6 months after the transplant. The receptors here all came from a human patient who received a combined kidney and bone marrow transplant. Some T cells may originate from the graft donor.

J is TRBJ2-5 and V is TRBV5-1; TRBD2 matches 14 bases. V was clipped by 0 bases and J by 4 bases; unmatched bases: 5. The CDR3 is 17 amino acids. Germline CDR1 reads SGHRS; CDR2 reads YFSETQ. CDR3 DNA: TGCGCCAGCAGCTTGGGACTAGCGGGGGGGTTCGGAGAGACCCAGTACTTC. Amino acid sequence: CASSLGLAGGFGETQYF.

This clone appeared a single time. V usage is TRBV10-3 and J usage is TRBJ2-2; a weak D match, TRBD1 (6 bases). This CDR3 spans 16 amino acids. Deletions cut 5 bases from V and 6 bases from J, with 19 bases between. CDR1 and CDR2 (germline): ENHRY, SYGVKD. The CDR3 protein is CAISSQGPGVAGELFF. The DNA for the CDR3 is TGTGCCATCAGTTCACAGGGCCCAGGTGTTGCCGGGGAGCTGTTTTTT.

This rearrangement joins TRBV19 to TRBJ2-1, with 8 bases matching TRBD1. There are 13 residues in the CDR3. From germline, CDR1 is LNHDA and CDR2 SQIVND (reference sequence). Trimming cost V 2 bases and J 14 bases; bases outside gene matches: 8. Here the CDR3 reads CASSIRDRGIEFF. In DNA form, the CDR3 reads TGTGCCAGTAGTATACGAGACAGGGGAATTGAGTTCTTC.

This chain links TRBV7-7 with TRBJ2-7; TRBD1 matches at 10 bases. Trimming at V came to 3 bases and at J to 4 bases, leaving 6 bases not matched to a gene. There are 15 residues in the CDR3. Germline lookup yields CDR1 SSHAT and CDR2 FNYEAQ (reference sequence). The CDR3: CASSFCGTGDYEQYF. The CDR3, as DNA: TGTGCCAGCAGCTTCTGTGGGACAGGGGATTACGAGCAGTACTTC.

This chain links TRBV27 with TRBJ2-1, with D unclear. The V gene lost 6 bases and the J gene lost 1 base, with 7 bases spanning the gap. The germline V gene encodes CDR1 MNHEY and CDR2 SMNVEV (reference sequence). The length of the CDR3 is 13 residues. The CDR3 sequence: CASSSVSYNEQFF. The DNA for the CDR3 is TGTGCCAGCAGCTCCGTATCCTACAATGAGCAGTTCTTC.

This clone was found once. V gene TRBV9 combines with J gene TRBJ2-1; possible D gene TRBD2, 6 bases. The CDR3 has 17 amino acids. Germline CDR1 SGDLS, CDR2 YYNGEE. Trimming stripped 2 bases from V and 2 bases from J, with 17 bases between. The CDR3 is CASSVQGPTRTYNEQFF. The CDR3 DNA reads TGTGCCAGCAGCGTCCAAGGACCGACTAGAACCTACAATGAGCAGTTCTTC.

The chain couples TRBV21-1 to TRBJ2-1; the D segment call TRBD2 is taken from the table without a DNA check. TRBV21-1 is flagged as a pseudogene. The CDR3 spans 16 residues. CDR3 nucleotide sequence: TGTGCCAGCAGCATAAAGCGGGGGGTCCGGGATAATGAGCAGTTCTTC. Residues: CASSIKRGVRDNEQFF.

The chain joins TRBV15 to TRBJ1-5; 7 bases line up with TRBD1. The V gene end was trimmed by 2 bases and the J gene end by 2 bases; junction bases not matched to a gene: 9. Germline V gene sequence: CDR1 LNHNV, CDR2 YYDKDF (reference sequence). The CDR3 is made up of 17 amino acids. CDR3: CATSRFLTGLGNQPQHF. CDR3 coding DNA: TGTGCCACCAGCAGATTCCTGACAGGGTTGGGCAATCAGCCCCAGCATTTT.

CDR3 sequence: CAWGTVETQYF. The CDR3 nucleotides read TGTGCCTGGGGGACAGTAGAGACCCAGTACTTC. The V call is TRBV30, the J call TRBJ2-5, with 7 bases aligning to TRBD1. The CDR3 has 11 amino acids. Germline CDR1 reads GTSNPN; CDR2 reads SVGIG (reference sequence). With 5 bases clipped from V and 4 bases from J, the junction kept 1 base outside the gene matches.

The chain uses TRBV5-1 and TRBJ1-1, with a weak D call TRBD1 (5 bases). The CDR3 length is 13 residues. Between the trimmed V and J ends, which lost 2 bases and 3 bases, there was a span of 8 bases. Germline V gene lookup returns CDR1 SGHRS and CDR2 YFSETQ. CDR3 in DNA: TGCGCCAGCAGCTTAGCCAGGGACACTGAAGCTTTCTTT. It is translated as CASSLARDTEAFF.

This rearrangement joins TRBV19 to TRBJ1-1, with 7 bases aligning to TRBD1. Per the germline V gene, CDR1 is LNHDA and CDR2 is SQIVND (reference sequence). The CDR3 is 14 residues long. Germline trimming cut 4 bases from V and 4 bases from J; bases unmatched to any gene: 6. The chain's CDR3 is CASSTLDRTTEAFF. The CDR3 DNA follows: TGTGCCAGTAGTACTTTGGACAGGACCACTGAAGCTTTCTTT. The full variable domain, with the rest looked up from reference TRBV19 and TRBJ1-1, is DGGITQSPKYLFRKEGQNVTLSCEQNLNHDAMYWYRQDPGQGLRLIYYSQIVNDFQKGDIAEGYSVSREKKESFPLTVTSAQKNPTAFYLCASSTLDRTTEAFFGQGTRLTVV.

In this sample, this clone turned up a few times. The junction does not match germline at one end; this may be a read error. The chain is built from TRBV6-6 and TRBJ1-3, with D perhaps matching TRBD1 (5 bases). This CDR3 comprises 13 residues. Germline loops: CDR1 MNHNY, CDR2 SVGAGI (reference sequence). This CDR3 is CASSYGGGVVRFF. CDR3 coding DNA: TGTGCCAGCAGTTACGGCGGAGGGGTGGTCCGTTTTTTT.

The CDR3 loop is CASSAFLGDRAKNIQYF. The CDR3 nucleotides are TGTGCCAGCAGTGCCTTCCTAGGGGATCGGGCCAAAAACATTCAGTACTTC. V usage is TRBV6-4 and J usage is TRBJ2-4; TRBD1 might be the D (5 bases). The CDR3 sequence is 17 residues long. Germline CDR1 and CDR2: MRHNA and SNTAGT. V was pared by 4 bases and J by 1 base, with 17 bases between.

The chain recombines TRBV18 with TRBJ2-1; the match to TRBD2 covers 7 bases. The CDR3 contains 20 residues. V was clipped by 0 bases and J by 0 bases; unmatched bases: 14. From germline, CDR1 is KGHSH and CDR2 LQKENI. This CDR3 reads CASSPPYRSGSAHSYNEQFF. As DNA, the CDR3 is TGTGCCAGCTCACCACCGTACCGTAGCGGGTCCGCCCACTCCTACAATGAGCAGTTCTTC.